The 5 T cell receptor beta chains presented below share a single source sample, sequenced in a study of tumor-infiltrating lymphocytes in oesophageal squamous cell carcinoma. One entry per CDR3 protein results from TCRdb running MiXCR on the PCR reads. The repertoire consists of approximately 20,000 distinct CDR3 sequences, with 41% occurring once and the leading ten covering less than 50%. Sequenced input: esophageal tumor tissue. The source of these receptors is a male donor with esophageal squamous cell carcinoma.

V and J are TRBV11-2 and TRBJ2-2; D is possibly TRBD1 (5 bases). Trimming left V 3 bases short and J 4 bases short, with 9 bases between. Germline CDR1 and CDR2: SGHAT and FQNNGV. The CDR3 length is 14 residues. This CDR3 reads CASSFYQGTGELFF. In DNA, the CDR3 is TGTGCCAGCAGCTTTTACCAGGGCACCGGGGAGCTGTTTTTT.

Regarding this clonotype: It is likely a read error, because the conserved phenylalanine at the end of the CDR3 is missing. It is unclear where the CDR3 begins or ends on the DNA, so no DNA is shown, and the CDR3 is as TCRdb lists it. The CDR3 loop is CASGRGGSNYGYTFGS. The gene calls are TRBV28 and TRBJ2-1; whether TRBD1, the table's D call, matches the DNA was not checked. The CDR3 is made up of 16 amino acids, end residues included. CDR1 is MDHEN, CDR2 SYDVKM, per germline.

The CDR3 reads CASSFNSYYEQYF. For the CDR3, the DNA is TGTGCCAGCAGCTTCAACAGCTACTACGAGCAGTACTTC. The chain is built from TRBV7-9 and TRBJ2-3; no firm D call. The J call is in doubt because the DNA end fits TRBJ2-7 better. The CDR3 contains 13 residues. The germline CDR1 and CDR2 sequences are SEHNR and FQNEAQ (reference sequence).

Concerning this clonotype itself: At one end the junction does not follow the germline gene, possibly because of a read error. The V call is TRBV12-3 or TRBV12-4, the J call TRBJ1-6; D unresolved. The CDR3 is made up of 14 amino acids. The CDR3 loop is CASSFQRWDREQYF. CDR3 coding DNA: TGTGCCAGCAGTTTTCAGAGATGGGATCGCGAGCAGTACTTT.

This clonotype was seen ten or more times. V and J are TRBV7-2 and TRBJ2-3; 9 bases agree with TRBD1. The length of the CDR3 is 17 residues. V lost 7 bases and J lost 4; bases outside the gene matches: 15. Germline V gene lookup returns CDR1 SGHTA and CDR2 FQGNSA. The CDR3 nucleotides are TGTGCCAGCACCCAAGGGGGGGGACAGGGAGGTGCAGATACGCAGTATTTT. This codes for CASTQGGGQGGADTQYF. The full variable domain, in which reference TRBV7-2 and TRBJ2-3 provide the parts outside the CDR3, is GAGVSQSPSNKVTEKGKDVELRCDPISGHTALYWYRQSLGQGLEFLIYFQGNSAPDKSGLPSDRFSAERTGGSVSTLTIQRTQQEDSAVYLCASTQGGGQGGADTQYFGPGTRLTVL.